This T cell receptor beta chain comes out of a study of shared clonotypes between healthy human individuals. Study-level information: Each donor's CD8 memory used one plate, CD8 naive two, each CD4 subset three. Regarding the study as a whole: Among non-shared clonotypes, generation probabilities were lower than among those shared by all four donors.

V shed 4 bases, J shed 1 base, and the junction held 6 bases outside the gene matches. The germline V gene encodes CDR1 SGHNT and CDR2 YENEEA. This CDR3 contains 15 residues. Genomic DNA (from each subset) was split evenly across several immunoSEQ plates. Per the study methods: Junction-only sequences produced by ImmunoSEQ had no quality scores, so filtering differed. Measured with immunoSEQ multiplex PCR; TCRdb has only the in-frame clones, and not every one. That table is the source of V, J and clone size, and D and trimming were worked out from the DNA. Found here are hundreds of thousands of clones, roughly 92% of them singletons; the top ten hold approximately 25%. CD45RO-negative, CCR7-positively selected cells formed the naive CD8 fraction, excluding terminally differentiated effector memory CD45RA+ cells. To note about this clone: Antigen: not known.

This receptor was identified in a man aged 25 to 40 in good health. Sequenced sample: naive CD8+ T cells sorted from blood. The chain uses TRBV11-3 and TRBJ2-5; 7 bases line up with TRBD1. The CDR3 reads CASSSRTGGQETQYF. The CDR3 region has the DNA TGTGCCAGCAGCTCCCGGACAGGCGGCCAAGAGACCCAGTACTTC.